Given below is one T cell receptor (beta chain) in context. Its antigen is unknown. Base-call qualities are not available, and no considerably larger clone is one nucleotide away. This specimen's treatment or condition label, interpreted: in vitro stimulation with specific CMV peptide epitopes to enrich CMV-specific T cells. The entry originates in a study of T cell repertoires in cytomegalovirus infection (dated by TCRdb to between 2019 and 2020). Some background on the complete study: Recently identified HLA-C-restricted CMV epitopes, whose presentation resists viral immunomodulation, were targeted by peptide stimulations together with well-studied HLA-B-restricted epitopes. The HLA type of each donor mattered for the analysis, because public TCR beta signatures pointed to carriage of CMV infection along with the matching HLA type.

Sequencer: Illumina HiSeq 1500. TCRdb ran its own pipeline on the public reads, namely fastp trimming at Q25 and MiXCR clone calling, and kept in-frame beta chains. Every distinct CDR3 protein forms one entry, paired with its most common genes and DNA. This sample is represented by about a million distinct CDR3 sequences; around 32% of them were singletons. 11% to 15% of the sample lies in the top ten. Trimming removed 0 bases from V and 5 bases from J; the gene matches leave 12 bases unexplained. Sequences LNHNV (CDR1) and YYDKDF (CDR2) are obtained from the germline V gene (reference sequence). Inclusive of the bounding cysteine and phenylalanine, the CDR3 is 18 residues long. The read is trimmed to its CDR3 DNA, 54 bases read in frame from base 1. Study-wide conclusions, independent of this receptor: Carriers of CMV infection plus the relevant HLA type were discriminated by the cumulative frequency of public TCR beta family members in the study cohort and in an independent 352-donor cohort. The ex vivo response was dominated by HLA-C-restricted CMV-specific TCR beta clonotypes, which also provided the single most frequent clonotype in two of eight donors.

The sequence was obtained from a human donor in good health (CMV status not recorded). Some clones in this sample may be carry-over from other donors' samples. The input for sequencing was cultured CD8+ T cells from PBMCs, taken from culture after CMV antigen stimulation. The chain is encoded by TRBV15 joined to TRBJ2-1; 8 central bases correspond to TRBD1. The DNA reads TGTGCCACCAGCAGAGATCGGCAGGGGGCTACCCTTGACAATGAGCAGTTCTTC. It codes for CATSRDRQGATLDNEQFF.